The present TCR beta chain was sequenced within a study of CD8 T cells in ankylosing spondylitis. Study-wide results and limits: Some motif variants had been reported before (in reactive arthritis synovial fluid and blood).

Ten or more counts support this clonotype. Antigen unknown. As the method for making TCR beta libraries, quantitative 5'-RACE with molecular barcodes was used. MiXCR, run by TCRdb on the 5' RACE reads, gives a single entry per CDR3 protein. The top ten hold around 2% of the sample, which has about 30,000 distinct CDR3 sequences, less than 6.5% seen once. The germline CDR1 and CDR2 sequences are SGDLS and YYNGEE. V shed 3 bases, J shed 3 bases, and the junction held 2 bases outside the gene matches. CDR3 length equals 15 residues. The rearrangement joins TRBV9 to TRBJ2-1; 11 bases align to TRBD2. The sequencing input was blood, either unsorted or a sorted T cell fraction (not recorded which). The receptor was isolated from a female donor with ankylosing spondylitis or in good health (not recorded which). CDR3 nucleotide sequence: TGTGCCAGCAGCGAGACTAGCGGGAACTACAATGAGCAGTTCTTC. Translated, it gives CASSETSGNYNEQFF.